This entry features one T cell receptor (beta chain) sequence. Its antigen remains unidentified. A read error may explain this, as a much larger clone is one base away. Via the germline V gene (reference sequence), CDR1 is SEHNR and CDR2 FQNEAQ. The cysteine opens and the phenylalanine closes a CDR3 of 14 amino acids. Only CDR3 DNA is held: 42 bases, read in frame from base 1. The V and J ends are trimmed by 7 bases and 2 bases, leaving 11 bases between them. These data come from a study of T cell repertoires in cytomegalovirus infection (dated by TCRdb to between 2017 and 2020). About the full investigation: The HLA type of each donor mattered for the analysis, because public TCR beta signatures pointed to carriage of CMV infection along with the matching HLA type. What the authors observed across the whole study: In the ex vivo response, HLA-C-restricted CMV-specific TCR beta clonotypes were dominant, and in two of eight donors the single most frequent clonotype came from this HLA-C-restricted group. Carriers of CMV infection plus the relevant HLA type were discriminated by the cumulative frequency of public TCR beta family members in the study cohort and in an independent roughly 370-donor cohort.

Sequencer: Illumina HiSeq 1500. TCRdb ran its own pipeline on the public reads, namely fastp trimming at Q25 and MiXCR clone calling, and kept in-frame beta chains. CDR3 protein duplicates are merged, each entry listing the most common genes and DNA. This sample has approximately 630,000 distinct CDR3 sequences in its table, and 24% of those were observed once. The ten largest clones capture 8% of the sample. The specimen sequenced was CD8+ T cells from PBMCs. Recombination joined TRBV7-9 with TRBJ2-2; the best D guess is TRBD1, with 5 bases matching. This receptor was identified in a human donor in good health (CMV status not recorded). Some clones in this sample may be carry-over from other donors' samples. CDR3 sequence: CASIPRTNTGELFF. The nucleotides read TGTGCCAGCATCCCTCGGACAAACACCGGGGAGCTGTTTTTT.